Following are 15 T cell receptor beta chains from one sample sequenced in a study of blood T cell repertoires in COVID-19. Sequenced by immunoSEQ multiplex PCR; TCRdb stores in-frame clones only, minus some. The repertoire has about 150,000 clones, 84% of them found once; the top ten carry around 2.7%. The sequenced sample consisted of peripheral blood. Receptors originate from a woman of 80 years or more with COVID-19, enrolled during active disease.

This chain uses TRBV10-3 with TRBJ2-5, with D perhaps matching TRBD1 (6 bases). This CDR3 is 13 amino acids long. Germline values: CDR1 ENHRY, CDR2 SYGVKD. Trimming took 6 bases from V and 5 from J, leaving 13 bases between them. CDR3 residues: CAIRRAGDETQYF. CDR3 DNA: TGTGCCATCAGGAGGGCAGGGGACGAGACCCAGTACTTC.

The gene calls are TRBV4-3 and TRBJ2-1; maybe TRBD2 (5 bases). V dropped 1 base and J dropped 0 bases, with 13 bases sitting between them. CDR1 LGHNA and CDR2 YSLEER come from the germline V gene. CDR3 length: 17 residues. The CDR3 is CASSQGSVGSSYNEQFF. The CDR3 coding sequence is TGCGCCAGCAGCCAAGGTAGCGTGGGATCCTCCTACAATGAGCAGTTCTTC.

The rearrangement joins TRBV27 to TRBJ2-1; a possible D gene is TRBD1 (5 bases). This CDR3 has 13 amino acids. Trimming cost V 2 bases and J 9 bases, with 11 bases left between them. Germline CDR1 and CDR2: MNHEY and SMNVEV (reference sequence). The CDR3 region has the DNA TGTGCCAGCAGTTTACAGGGAATGGGTGAGCAGTTCTTC. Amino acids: CASSLQGMGEQFF.

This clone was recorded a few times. The CDR3 nucleotides read TGTGCCAGCAAGGAACAGTTGAGTTCACCCCTCCACTTT. Translated, it gives CASKEQLSSPLHF. This chain uses TRBV2 with TRBJ1-6; D is ambiguous. V lost 7 bases and J lost 9, with 13 bases in between. The CDR3 totals 13 residues. Germline values: CDR1 SNHLY, CDR2 FYNNEI.

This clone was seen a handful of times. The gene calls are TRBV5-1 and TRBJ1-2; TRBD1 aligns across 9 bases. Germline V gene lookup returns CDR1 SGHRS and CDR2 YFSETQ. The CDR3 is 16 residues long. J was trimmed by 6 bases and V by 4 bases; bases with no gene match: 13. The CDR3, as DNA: TGCGCCAGCAGCGGAAGTCCCGGGACAGGGACCGATGGCTACACCTTC. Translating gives CASSGSPGTGTDGYTF.

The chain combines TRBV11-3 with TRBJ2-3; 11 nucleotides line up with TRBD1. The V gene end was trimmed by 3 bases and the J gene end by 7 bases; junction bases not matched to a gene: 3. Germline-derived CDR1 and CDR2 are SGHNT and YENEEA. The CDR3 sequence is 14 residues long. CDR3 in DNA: TGTGCCAGCAGCTTCGGACAGGGGGCATATACGCAGTATTTT. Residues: CASSFGQGAYTQYF.

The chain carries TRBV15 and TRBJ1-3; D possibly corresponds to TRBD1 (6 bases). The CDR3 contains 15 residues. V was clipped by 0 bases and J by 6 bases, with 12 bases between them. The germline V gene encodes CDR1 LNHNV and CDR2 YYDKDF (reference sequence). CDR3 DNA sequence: TGTGCCACCAGCAGAGAGGGGGCTGCTGAAAACACCATATATTTT. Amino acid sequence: CATSREGAAENTIYF.

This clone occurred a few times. CDR3 DNA sequence: TGTGCCAGCAGCCAAGGGACTAGCGGGAGGGGAAGCGGGGAGCTGTTTTTT. Protein product: CASSQGTSGRGSGELFF. The chain has TRBV4-2 and TRBJ2-2, with 15 bases matching TRBD2. Germline values: CDR1 LGHNA, CDR2 YNFKEQ. This CDR3 is built from 17 residues. With V trimmed by 1 base and J by 7 bases, 4 bases remained unmatched.

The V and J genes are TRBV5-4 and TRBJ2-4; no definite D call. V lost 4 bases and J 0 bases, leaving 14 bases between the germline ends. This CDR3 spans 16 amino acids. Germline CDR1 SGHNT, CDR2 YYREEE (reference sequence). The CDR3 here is CASSPVADIAKNIQYF. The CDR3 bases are TGTGCCAGCAGCCCTGTGGCGGATATAGCCAAAAACATTCAGTACTTC.

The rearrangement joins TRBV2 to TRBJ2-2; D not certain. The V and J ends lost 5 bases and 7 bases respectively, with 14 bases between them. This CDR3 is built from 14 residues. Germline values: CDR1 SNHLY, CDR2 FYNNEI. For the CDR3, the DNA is TGTGCCAGCAGTCCAAACAGTGCCGGCGGGGAGCTGTTTTTT. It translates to CASSPNSAGGELFF.

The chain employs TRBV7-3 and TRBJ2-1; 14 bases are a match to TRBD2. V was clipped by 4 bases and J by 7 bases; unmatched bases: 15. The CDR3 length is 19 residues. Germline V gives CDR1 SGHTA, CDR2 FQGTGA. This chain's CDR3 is CASSSGIGTSGRRGNEQFF. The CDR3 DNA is TGTGCCAGCAGCTCGGGTATCGGGACTAGCGGGAGAAGGGGTAATGAGCAGTTCTTC.

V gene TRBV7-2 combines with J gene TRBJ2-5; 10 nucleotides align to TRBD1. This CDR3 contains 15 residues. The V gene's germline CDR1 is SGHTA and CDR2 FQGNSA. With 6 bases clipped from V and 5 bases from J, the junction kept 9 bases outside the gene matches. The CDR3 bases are TGTGCCAGCAGTGGGGGACAGGGGAATAGGGAGACCCAGTACTTC. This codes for CASSGGQGNRETQYF.

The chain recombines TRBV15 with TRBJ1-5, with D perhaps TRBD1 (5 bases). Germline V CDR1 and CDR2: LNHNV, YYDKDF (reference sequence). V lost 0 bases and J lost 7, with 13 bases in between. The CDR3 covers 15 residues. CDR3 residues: CATSRDPGGGQPQHF. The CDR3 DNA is TGTGCCACCAGCAGAGATCCTGGGGGGGGGCAGCCCCAGCATTTT.

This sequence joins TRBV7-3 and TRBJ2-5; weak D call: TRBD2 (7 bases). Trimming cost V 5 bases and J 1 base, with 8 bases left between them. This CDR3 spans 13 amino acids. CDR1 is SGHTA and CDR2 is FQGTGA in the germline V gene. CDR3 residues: CASSRGAQETQYF. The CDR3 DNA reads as TGTGCCAGCAGCCGGGGGGCCCAAGAGACCCAGTACTTC.

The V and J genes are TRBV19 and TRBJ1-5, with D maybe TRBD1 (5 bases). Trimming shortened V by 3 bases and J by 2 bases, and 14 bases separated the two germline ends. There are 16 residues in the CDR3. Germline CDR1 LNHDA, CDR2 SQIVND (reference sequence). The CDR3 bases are TGTGCCAGTAGTATGTTCCACGTACAGGGCAATCAGCCCCAGCATTTT. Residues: CASSMFHVQGNQPQHF.